Following are 7 T cell receptor beta chains from one sample sequenced in a study of T-cell reconstitution after alpha-beta-depleted transplantation in children. It was with unique molecular identifiers that the TCRbeta library was prepared. TCRdb independently ran MiXCR on the PCR reads; one entry per CDR3 protein. The sample lists approximately 390,000 distinct CDR3 sequences; about 11% were seen once. Sequencing used PBMCs from the stem cell graft donor, obtained from the stem cell graft. Receptors were obtained from a human donor who donated a stem cell graft to a child with acute myeloid leukemia.

In this sample, this clonotype turned up many times. V usage is TRBV29-1 and J usage is TRBJ2-2; D may correspond to TRBD1 or TRBD2 (5 bases each). The V end lost 5 bases, the J end lost 5 bases, and 15 bases lay between the germline ends. The CDR3 consists of 14 residues. CDR1 SQVTM and CDR2 ANQGSEA come from the germline V gene. Here the CDR3 DNA reads TGCAGCGTTTCGGGGCTAGGGAGAACCGGGGAGCTGTTTTTT. Translating it yields CSVSGLGRTGELFF.

In this sample, this clonotype turned up a few times. The chain links TRBV19 to TRBJ2-2; 8 bases agree with TRBD1. There are 15 residues in the CDR3. With 7 bases clipped from V and 1 base from J, the junction kept 5 bases outside the gene matches. Germline V gene sequence: CDR1 LNHDA, CDR2 SQIVND (reference sequence). Here the CDR3 reads CASTRTGQNTGELFF. The CDR3, as DNA: TGTGCCAGTACCCGGACAGGGCAGAACACCGGGGAGCTGTTTTTT.

V is TRBV6-1 and J is TRBJ2-2; 12 nucleotides match TRBD2. CDR3 length: 16 residues. V shed 7 bases and J 3 bases; nucleotides not matched to a gene: 6. Per germline, CDR1 MNHNS and CDR2 SASEGT. CDR3 sequence (DNA): TGTGCCAGCAAACTAGCGGGGGGCCAGGACACCGGGGAGCTGTTTTTT. This encodes CASKLAGGQDTGELFF.

This sequence joins TRBV20-1 and TRBJ2-1; D may correspond to TRBD1 or TRBD2 (5 bases each). Germline V gene sequence: CDR1 DFQATT, CDR2 SNEGSKA (reference sequence). CDR3 length: 14 amino acids. Trimming removed 4 bases at V and 8 bases at J, with 18 bases between. CDR3 region: CSATMGETFHEQFF. For the CDR3, the DNA is TGCAGTGCTACCATGGGGGAGACTTTTCATGAGCAGTTCTTC.

This clonotype was seen at least ten times. The chain combines TRBV20-1 with TRBJ1-4; the D is unclear. CDR3 size: 14 residues. Germline assignment: CDR1 DFQATT and CDR2 SNEGSKA (reference sequence). Trimming stripped 1 base from V and 7 bases from J, with 13 bases between. CDR3 loop: CSARGSAEGEKLFF. The CDR3 nucleotides read TGCAGTGCTAGAGGGTCGGCGGAGGGTGAAAAACTGTTTTTT.

This clonotype occurred many times. CDR3: CASSFSGVADSYNEQFF. The CDR3 DNA reads as TGTGCCAGCAGCTTCTCTGGCGTCGCGGACTCCTACAATGAGCAGTTCTTC. The chain couples TRBV11-2 to TRBJ2-1; D not certain. Between the trimmed V and J ends, which lost 3 bases and 0 bases, there was a span of 15 bases. The germline V gene encodes CDR1 SGHAT and CDR2 FQNNGV. This CDR3 comprises 17 residues.

The chain carries TRBV5-1 and TRBJ1-5, with unresolved D. Trimming shortened V by 1 base and J by 5 bases, and 13 bases separated the two germline ends. Germline-derived CDR1 and CDR2 are SGHRS and YFSETQ. The CDR3 runs to 15 residues. This CDR3 reads CASSLSGSSDQPQHF. The DNA of the CDR3 is TGCGCCAGCAGCTTGTCCGGGAGCTCGGATCAGCCCCAGCATTTT. Combining the CDR3 with reference TRBV5-1 and TRBJ1-5 gives the whole variable domain KAGVTQTPRYLIKTRGQQVTLSCSPISGHRSVSWYQQTPGQGLQFLFEYFSETQRNKGNFPGRFSGRQFSNSRSEMNVSTLELGDSALYLCASSLSGSSDQPQHFGDGTRLSIL.